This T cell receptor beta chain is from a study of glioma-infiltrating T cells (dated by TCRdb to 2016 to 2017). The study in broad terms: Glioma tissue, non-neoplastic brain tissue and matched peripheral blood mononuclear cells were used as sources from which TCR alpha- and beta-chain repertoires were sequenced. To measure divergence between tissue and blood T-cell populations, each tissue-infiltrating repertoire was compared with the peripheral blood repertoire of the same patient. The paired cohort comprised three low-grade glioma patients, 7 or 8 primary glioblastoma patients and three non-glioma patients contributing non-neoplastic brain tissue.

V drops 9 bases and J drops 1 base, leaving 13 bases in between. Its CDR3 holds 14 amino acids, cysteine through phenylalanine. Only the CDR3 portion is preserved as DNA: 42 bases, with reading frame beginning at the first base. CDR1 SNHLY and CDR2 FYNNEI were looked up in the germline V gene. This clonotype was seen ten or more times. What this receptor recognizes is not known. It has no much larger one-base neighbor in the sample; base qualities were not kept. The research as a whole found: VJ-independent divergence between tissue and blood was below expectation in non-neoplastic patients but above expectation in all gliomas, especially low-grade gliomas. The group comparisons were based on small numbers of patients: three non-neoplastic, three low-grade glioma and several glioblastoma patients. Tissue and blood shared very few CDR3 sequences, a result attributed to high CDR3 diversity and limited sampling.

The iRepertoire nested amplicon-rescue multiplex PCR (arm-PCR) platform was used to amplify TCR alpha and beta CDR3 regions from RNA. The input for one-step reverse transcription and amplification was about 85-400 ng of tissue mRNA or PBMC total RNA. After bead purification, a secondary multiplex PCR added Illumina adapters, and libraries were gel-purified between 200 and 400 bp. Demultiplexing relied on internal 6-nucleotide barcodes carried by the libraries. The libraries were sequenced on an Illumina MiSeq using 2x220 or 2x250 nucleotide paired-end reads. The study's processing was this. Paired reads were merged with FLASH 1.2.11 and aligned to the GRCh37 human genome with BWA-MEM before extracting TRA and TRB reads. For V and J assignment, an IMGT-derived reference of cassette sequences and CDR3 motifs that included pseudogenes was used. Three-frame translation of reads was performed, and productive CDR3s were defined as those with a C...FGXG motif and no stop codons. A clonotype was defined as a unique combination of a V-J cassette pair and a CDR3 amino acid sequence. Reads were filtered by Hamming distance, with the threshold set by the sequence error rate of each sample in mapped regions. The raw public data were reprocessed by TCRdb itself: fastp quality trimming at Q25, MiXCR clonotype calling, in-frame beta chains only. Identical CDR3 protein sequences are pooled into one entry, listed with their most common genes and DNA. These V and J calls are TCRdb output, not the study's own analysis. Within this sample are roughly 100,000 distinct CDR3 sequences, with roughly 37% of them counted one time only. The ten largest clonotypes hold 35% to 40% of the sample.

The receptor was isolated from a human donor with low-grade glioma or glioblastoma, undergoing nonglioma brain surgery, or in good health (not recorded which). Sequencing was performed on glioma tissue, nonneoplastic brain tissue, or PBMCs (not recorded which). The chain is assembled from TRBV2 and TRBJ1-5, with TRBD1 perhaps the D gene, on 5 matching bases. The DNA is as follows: TGTGCCAGTGCGACGCAGGGAAGCAATCAGCCCCAGCATTTT. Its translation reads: CASATQGSNQPQHF. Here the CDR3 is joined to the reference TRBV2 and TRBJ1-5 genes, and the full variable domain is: EPEVTQTPSHQVTQMGQEVILRCVPISNHLYFYWYRQILGQKVEFLVSFYNNEISEKSEIFDDQFSVERPDGSNFTLKIRSTKLEDSAMYFCASATQGSNQPQHFGDGTRLSIL.